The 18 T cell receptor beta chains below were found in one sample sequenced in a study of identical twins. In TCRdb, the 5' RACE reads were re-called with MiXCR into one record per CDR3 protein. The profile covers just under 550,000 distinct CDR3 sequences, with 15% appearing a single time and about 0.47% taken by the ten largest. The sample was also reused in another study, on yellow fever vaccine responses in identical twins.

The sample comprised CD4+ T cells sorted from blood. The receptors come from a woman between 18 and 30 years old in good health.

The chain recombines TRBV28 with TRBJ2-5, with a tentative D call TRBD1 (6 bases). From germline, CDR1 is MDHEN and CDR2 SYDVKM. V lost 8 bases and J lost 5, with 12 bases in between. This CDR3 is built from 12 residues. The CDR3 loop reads CASVGALETQYF. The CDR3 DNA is TGTGCCAGCGTGGGGGCATTGGAGACCCAGTACTTC.

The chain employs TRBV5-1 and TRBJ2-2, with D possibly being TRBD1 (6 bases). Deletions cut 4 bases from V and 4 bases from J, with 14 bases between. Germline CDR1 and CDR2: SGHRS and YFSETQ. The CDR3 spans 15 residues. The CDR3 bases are TGCGCCAGCAGCCCTCAGGGGCGAGGCACCGGGGAGCTGTTTTTT. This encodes CASSPQGRGTGELFF. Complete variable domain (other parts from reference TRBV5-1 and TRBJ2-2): KAGVTQTPRYLIKTRGQQVTLSCSPISGHRSVSWYQQTPGQGLQFLFEYFSETQRNKGNFPGRFSGRQFSNSRSEMNVSTLELGDSALYLCASSPQGRGTGELFFGEGSRLTVL.

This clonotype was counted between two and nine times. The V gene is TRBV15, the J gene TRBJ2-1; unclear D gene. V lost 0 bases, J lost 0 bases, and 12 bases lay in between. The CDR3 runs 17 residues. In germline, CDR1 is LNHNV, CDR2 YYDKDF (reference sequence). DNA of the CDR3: TGTGCCACCAGCAGAGATTATGGAACCAGCTCCTACAATGAGCAGTTCTTC. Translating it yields CATSRDYGTSSYNEQFF.

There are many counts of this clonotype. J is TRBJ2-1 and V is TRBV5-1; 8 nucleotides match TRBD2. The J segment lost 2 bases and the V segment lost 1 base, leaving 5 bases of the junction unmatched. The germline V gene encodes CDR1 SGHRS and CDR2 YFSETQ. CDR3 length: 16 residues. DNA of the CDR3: TGCGCCAGCAGCTTGAACCAGCGGGGGCCCTACAATGAGCAGTTCTTC. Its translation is CASSLNQRGPYNEQFF.

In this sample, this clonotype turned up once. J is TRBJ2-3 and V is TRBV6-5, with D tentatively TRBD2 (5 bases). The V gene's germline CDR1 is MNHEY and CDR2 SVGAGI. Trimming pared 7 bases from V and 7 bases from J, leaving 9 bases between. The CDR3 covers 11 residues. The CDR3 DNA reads TGTGCCAGCAAAACGGGGAATACGCAGTATTTT. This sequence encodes CASKTGNTQYF.

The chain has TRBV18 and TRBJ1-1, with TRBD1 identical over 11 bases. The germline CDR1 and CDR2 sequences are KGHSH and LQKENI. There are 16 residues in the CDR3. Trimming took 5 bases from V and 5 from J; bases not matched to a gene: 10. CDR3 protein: CASSNTADRGRTEAFF. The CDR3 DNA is TGTGCCAGCTCAAATACAGCGGACAGGGGGCGTACTGAAGCTTTCTTT. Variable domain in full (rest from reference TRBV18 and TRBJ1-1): NAGVMQNPRHLVRRRGQEARLRCSPMKGHSHVYWYRQLPEEGLKFMVYLQKENIIDESGMPKERFSAEFPKEGPSILRIQQVVRGDSAAYFCASSNTADRGRTEAFFGQGTRLTVV.

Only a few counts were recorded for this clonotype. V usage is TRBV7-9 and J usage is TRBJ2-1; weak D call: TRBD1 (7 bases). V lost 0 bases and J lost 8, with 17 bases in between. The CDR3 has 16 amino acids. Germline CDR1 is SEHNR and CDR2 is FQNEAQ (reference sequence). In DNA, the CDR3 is TGTGCCAGCAGCTTAGCGCGGACAGGAGGGTATGATGAGCAGTTCTTC. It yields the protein CASSLARTGGYDEQFF.

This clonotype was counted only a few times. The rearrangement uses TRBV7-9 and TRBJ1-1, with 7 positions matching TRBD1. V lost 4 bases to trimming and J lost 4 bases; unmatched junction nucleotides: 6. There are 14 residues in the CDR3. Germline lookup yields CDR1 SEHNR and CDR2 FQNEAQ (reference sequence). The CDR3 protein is CASSSTGVGTEAFF. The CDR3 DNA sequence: TGTGCCAGCAGCTCTACAGGGGTGGGCACTGAAGCTTTCTTT.

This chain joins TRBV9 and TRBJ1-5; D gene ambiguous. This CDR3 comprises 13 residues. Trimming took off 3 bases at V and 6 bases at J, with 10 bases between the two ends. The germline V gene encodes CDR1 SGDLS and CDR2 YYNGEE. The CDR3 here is CASSAQVGQPQHF. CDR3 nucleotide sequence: TGTGCCAGCAGCGCCCAGGTTGGTCAGCCCCAGCATTTT.

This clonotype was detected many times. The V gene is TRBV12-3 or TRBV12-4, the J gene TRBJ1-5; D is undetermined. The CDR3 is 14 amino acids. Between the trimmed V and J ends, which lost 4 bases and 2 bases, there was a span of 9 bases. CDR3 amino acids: CASSSHRGNQPQHF. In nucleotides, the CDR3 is TGTGCCAGCAGTTCGCACAGAGGCAATCAGCCCCAGCATTTT.

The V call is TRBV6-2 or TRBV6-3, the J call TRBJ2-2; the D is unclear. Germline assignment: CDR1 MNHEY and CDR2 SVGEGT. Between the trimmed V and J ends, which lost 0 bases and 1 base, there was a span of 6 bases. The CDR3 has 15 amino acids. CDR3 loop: CASSYSRQNTGELFF. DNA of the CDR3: TGTGCCAGCAGTTACTCGCGACAGAACACCGGGGAGCTGTTTTTT.

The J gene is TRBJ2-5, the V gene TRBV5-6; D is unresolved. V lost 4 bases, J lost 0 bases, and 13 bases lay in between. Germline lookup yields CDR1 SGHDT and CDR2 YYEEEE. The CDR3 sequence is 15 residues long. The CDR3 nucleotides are TGTGCCAGCAGCCCCGAAAAGGCGAACCAAGAGACCCAGTACTTC. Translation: CASSPEKANQETQYF. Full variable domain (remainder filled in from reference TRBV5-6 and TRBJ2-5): DAGVTQSPTHLIKTRGQQVTLRCSPKSGHDTVSWYQQALGQGPQFIFQYYEEEERQRGNFPDRFSGHQFPNYSSELNVNALLLGDSALYLCASSPEKANQETQYFGPGTRLLVL.

The CDR3 region has the DNA TGTGCCAGCACCAGACTGTACCACCGAAACACCGGGGAGCTGTTTTTT. It encodes CASTRLYHRNTGELFF. The V gene is TRBV2, the J gene TRBJ2-2; D remains ambiguous. The CDR3 covers 16 residues. The V and J ends lost 7 bases and 2 bases respectively, with 17 bases between them. Germline V gene data show CDR1 as SNHLY and CDR2 as FYNNEI. Based on the CDR3 plus reference TRBV2 and TRBJ2-2, the full variable domain is EPEVTQTPSHQVTQMGQEVILRCVPISNHLYFYWYRQILGQKVEFLVSFYNNEISEKSEIFDDQFSVERPDGSNFTLKIRSTKLEDSAMYFCASTRLYHRNTGELFFGEGSRLTVL.

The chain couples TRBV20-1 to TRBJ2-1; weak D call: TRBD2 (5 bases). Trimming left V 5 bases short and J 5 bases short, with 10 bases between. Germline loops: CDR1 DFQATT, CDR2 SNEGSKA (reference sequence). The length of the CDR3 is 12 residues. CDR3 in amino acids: CSAEGVNNEQFF. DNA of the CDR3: TGCAGTGCTGAGGGTGTCAACAATGAGCAGTTCTTC.

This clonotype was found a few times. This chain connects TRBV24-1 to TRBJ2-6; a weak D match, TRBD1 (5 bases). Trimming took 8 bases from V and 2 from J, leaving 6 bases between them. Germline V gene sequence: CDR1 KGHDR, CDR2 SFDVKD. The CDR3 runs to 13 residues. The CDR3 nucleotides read TGTGCCACCAAGGACACTGGGGCCAACGTCCTGACTTTC. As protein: CATKDTGANVLTF.

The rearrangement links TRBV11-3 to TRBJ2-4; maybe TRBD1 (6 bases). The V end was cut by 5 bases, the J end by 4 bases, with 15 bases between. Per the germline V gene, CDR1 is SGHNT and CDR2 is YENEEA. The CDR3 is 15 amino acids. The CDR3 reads CASSPTAGAKNIQYF. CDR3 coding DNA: TGTGCCAGCAGCCCCACGGCAGGGGCTAAAAACATTCAGTACTTC.

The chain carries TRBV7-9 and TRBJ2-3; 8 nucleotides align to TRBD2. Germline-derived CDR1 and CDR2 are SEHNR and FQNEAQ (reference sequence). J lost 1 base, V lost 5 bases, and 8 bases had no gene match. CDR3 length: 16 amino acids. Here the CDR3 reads CASSPTGLARTDTQYF. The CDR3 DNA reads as TGTGCCAGCAGCCCTACTGGACTAGCTCGCACAGATACGCAGTATTTT. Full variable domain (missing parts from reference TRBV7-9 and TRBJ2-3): DTGVSQNPRHKITKRGQNVTFRCDPISEHNRLYWYRQTLGQGPEFLTYFQNEAQLEKSRLLSDRFSAERPKGSFSTLEIQRTEQGDSAMYLCASSPTGLARTDTQYFGPGTRLTVL.

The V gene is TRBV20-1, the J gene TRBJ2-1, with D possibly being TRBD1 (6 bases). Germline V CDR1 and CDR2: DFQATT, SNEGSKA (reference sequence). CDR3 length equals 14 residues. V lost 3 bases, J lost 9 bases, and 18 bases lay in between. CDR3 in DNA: TGCAGTGCTAGCAACCGGGACAAGTTCCTTGAGCAGTTCTTC. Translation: CSASNRDKFLEQFF.